This paragraph reports one T cell receptor (beta chain). As yet, its antigen is unknown. The source of the sample is a study of T-cell reconstitution after alpha-beta-depleted transplantation in children. Broader study findings: T-cell counts and diversity were attributed mostly to newly produced T cells one year after transplant.

Unique molecular identifiers were incorporated into the prepared TCRbeta library. TCRdb analysed the PCR reads with MiXCR anew, one entry per CDR3 protein. The repertoire consists of 200,000 or so distinct CDR3 sequences, with roughly 6.5% occurring once and the leading ten covering 4.5%. This specimen consisted of PBMCs, obtained before TCRalphabeta/CD19-depleted stem cell transplant. This sequence was found in a girl younger than two with combined immunodeficiency, due to receive a stem cell transplant.

The CDR3 is CASSFWEKNIQYF. CDR3 coding DNA: TGTGCCAGCAGTTTTTGGGAAAAAAACATTCAGTACTTC. The V gene is TRBV12-3 or TRBV12-4, the J gene TRBJ2-4; D is unclear. This CDR3 contains 13 residues. The V gene lost 3 bases and the J gene lost 4 bases, with 7 bases spanning the gap.